This TCR beta chain stems from a study of shared clonotypes between healthy human individuals. Study outcomes and limitations: Naive CD4 clonotype sharing across a handful of donors was approximately 5%.

The healthy adult donors were HIV-negative and reported no recent acute infections or vaccinations. Splitting the CD4+ cells yielded a CD45RA+ naive subset and a CD45RA-negative memory subset. With respect to this clone: No antigen is known for it.

The germline V gene has CDR1 SGHDT and CDR2 YYEEEE. Trimming removed 4 bases at V and 2 bases at J, with 13 bases between. This CDR3 spans 16 amino acids. TCRdb's table, derived via immunoSEQ multiplex PCR, lists solely in-frame clones and lacks some. The table records 2 million to 2.5 million clones, over 90% of them present only once. The receptor comes from a man younger than 35 in good health. Some clones in this sample may be carry-over from other donors' samples. Sequencing used naive CD4+ T cells from PBMCs. The subset was: CD45RA+ positively selected. The chain is built from TRBV5-6 and TRBJ2-6; either TRBD1 or TRBD2 may fit D (6 bases each). CDR3 residues: CASSRRAGAGANVLTF. The CDR3 DNA reads as TGTGCCAGCAGCAGGAGGGCAGGGGCTGGGGCCAACGTCCTGACTTTC.